This T cell receptor beta chain was captured by sequencing in a study of T cell changes during pregnancy in multiple sclerosis. V lost 5 bases and J lost 0, with 26 bases in between. This CDR3 region has 20 residues. CDR1 is MDHEN and CDR2 is SYDVKM in the germline V gene. The protocol was immunoSEQ multiplex PCR, while the TCRdb copy is restricted to in-frame clones and leaves out a portion. The table records roughly 39,000 clones, about 90% of them present only once. The chain couples TRBV28 to TRBJ1-5, with D perhaps matching TRBD1 (5 bases). The clonotype was recovered from a female donor with multiple sclerosis, enrolled in a pregnancy study. The sample was CD8+ T cells from peripheral blood mononuclear cells, taken after pregnancy. The CDR3 coding sequence is TGTGCCAGCAGTCCCTTTCGGGTCCGGAGGGGTCCTTATAGCAATCAGCCCCAGCATTTT. Protein: CASSPFRVRRGPYSNQPQHF. Full variable domain (missing parts from reference TRBV28 and TRBJ1-5): DVKVTQSSRYLVKRTGEKVFLECVQDMDHENMFWYRQDPGLGLRLIYFSYDVKMKEKGDIPEGYSVSREKKERFSLILESASTNQTSMYLCASSPFRVRRGPYSNQPQHFGDGTRLSIL.